This TCR beta chain was captured by sequencing in a study of human T cells and chemical hapten exposure. Study-wide results and limits: TCRs at high frequency, those above 1 in 1000, did not change with DPC sensitization.

Ten or more counts support this clonotype. Its antigen is unknown. Researchers extracted total RNA from unfractionated whole blood. The CDR3 is 15 amino acids. Germline V gives CDR1 LGHDT, CDR2 YNNKEL (reference sequence). The V gene lost 2 bases and the J gene lost 6 bases, with 15 bases spanning the gap. Via MiXCR, TCRdb re-called the 5' RACE reads, giving one row per CDR3 protein. The sample shows about 140,000 distinct CDR3 sequences, about 4% of them seen only once. V and J are TRBV3-1 and TRBJ2-3; no firm D call. The receptor was isolated from a female donor in good health. The CDR3 bases are TGTGCCAGCAGCCAAAACCCCGCTGGCTCCGATACGCAGTATTTT. It yields the protein CASSQNPAGSDTQYF.